The 21 T cell receptor beta chains in this list originate from one sample, sequenced in a study of T cell repertoires in cytomegalovirus infection. These TCRs are of unknown antigen specificity. Each CDR3 protein is one row after TCRdb ran MiXCR on the reads. The repertoire has 310,000 or so distinct CDR3 sequences, roughly 25% of them found once; the top ten carry about an eighth. The sequencing used cultured PBMCs, collected from culture after CMV antigen stimulation. The receptors were sampled from a human donor in good health (CMV status not recorded). Some clones in this sample may be carry-over from other donors' samples.

This clonotype has ten or more counts. This sequence joins TRBV7-2 and TRBJ2-1; TRBD2 matches at 8 bases. J gave up 6 bases and V 5 bases, and 12 bases lay outside the gene matches. CDR3 length equals 16 residues. The germline V gene encodes CDR1 SGHTA and CDR2 FQGNSA. The CDR3 DNA is TGTGCCAGCAGCCACTCGGGGGGGACACGGAGCAATGAGCAGTTCTTC. Its translation is CASSHSGGTRSNEQFF.

The chain uses TRBV20-1 and TRBJ1-2, with D hard to call. V lost 3 bases to trimming and J lost 7 bases, with 27 bases between them. CDR3 size: 17 residues. Germline V gene data show CDR1 as DFQATT and CDR2 as SNEGSKA (reference sequence). The CDR3 nucleotides read TGCAGTGCTAGCCCCCAGGACGACGTTTGGTTTGAGGGTGGCTACACCTTC. Translating it yields CSASPQDDVWFEGGYTF.

The rearrangement uses TRBV6-1 and TRBJ1-2, with a tentative D call TRBD1 (5 bases). The V end lost 6 bases, the J end lost 8 bases, and 10 bases lay between the germline ends. The CDR3 has 11 residues. Per germline, CDR1 MNHNS and CDR2 SASEGT. CDR3 loop: CASSDSRGYTF. CDR3 DNA: TGTGCCAGCAGCGACAGCCGGGGCTACACCTTC.

The count of this clonotype is one. The V gene is TRBV19, the J gene TRBJ1-5, with 7 bases aligning to TRBD1. Germline V gives CDR1 LNHDA, CDR2 SQIVND (reference sequence). The CDR3 consists of 14 residues. After removal of 3 bases from V and 4 bases from J, the junction contained 3 bases not matched to a gene. Here the CDR3 reads CASSITGENQPQHF. The CDR3, as DNA: TGTGCCAGTAGTATCACAGGGGAGAATCAGCCCCAGCATTTT.

CDR3 DNA: TGTGCCAGCAGCTCTACGGACTATCTTAGCACAGATACGCAGTATTTT. This translates into CASSSTDYLSTDTQYF. The chain joins TRBV5-4 to TRBJ2-3, with TRBD2 as a possible D gene (6 bases). V shed 3 bases and J shed 0 bases, with 14 bases lying between them. The CDR3 has 16 amino acids. CDR1 SGHNT and CDR2 YYREEE come from the germline V gene (reference sequence).

This chain connects TRBV19 to TRBJ1-1; perhaps TRBD1 as D (6 bases). CDR3 size: 12 residues. Per the germline V gene, CDR1 is LNHDA and CDR2 is SQIVND (reference sequence). Trimming removed 5 bases from V and 6 bases from J, with 10 bases in between. CDR3 sequence: CASSLHRAEAFF. DNA for the CDR3: TGTGCCAGTAGTTTACACAGGGCTGAAGCTTTCTTT.

Ten or more counts support this clonotype. Germline is not matched at one junction end, which may reflect a read error. The chain recombines TRBV7-2 with TRBJ2-5; D gene unclear. Germline-derived CDR1 and CDR2 are SGHTA and FQGNSA. The CDR3 covers 16 residues. In DNA form, the CDR3 reads TGTGCCAGCAGCCCGAGGAGTCTGGGGTCACAAGGGACCCAGTACTTC. This encodes CASSPRSLGSQGTQYF.

V gene TRBV28 combines with J gene TRBJ2-1; TRBD1 matches 7 bases. This CDR3 is 15 amino acids long. The V gene end was trimmed by 6 bases and the J gene end by 6 bases; junction bases not matched to a gene: 11. Germline loops: CDR1 MDHEN, CDR2 SYDVKM. The CDR3 sequence is CASRIRGFPTNEQFF. The CDR3 region has the DNA TGTGCCAGCAGGATCAGGGGGTTCCCCACCAATGAGCAGTTCTTC.

V and J are TRBV7-9 and TRBJ1-5; D is uncertain. V lost 5 bases, J lost 7 bases, and 18 bases lay in between. This CDR3 is built from 15 residues. CDR1 is SEHNR, CDR2 FQNEAQ, per germline (reference sequence). The CDR3 DNA reads as TGTGCCAGCAGCCCAAGTTCTGGAGGTAAACAGCCCCAGCATTTT. This translates into CASSPSSGGKQPQHF.

The rearrangement uses TRBV7-9 and TRBJ2-1, with 9 bases matching TRBD2. This CDR3 comprises 17 residues. Germline V lookup: CDR1 SEHNR, CDR2 FQNEAQ (reference sequence). The junction had 15 bases not matched to a gene; V was cut back by 5 bases and J by 7 bases. CDR3 in DNA: TGTGCCAGCAGCCCCGGGTTAGCGGGAGATCCAGGGAATGAGCAGTTCTTC. Protein: CASSPGLAGDPGNEQFF.

This clonotype was recorded a few times. The rearrangement uses TRBV7-9 and TRBJ1-3, with a possible D match to TRBD1 (6 bases). The germline gives CDR1 SEHNR, CDR2 FQNEAQ (reference sequence). This CDR3 contains 14 residues. Trimming took 6 bases from V and 2 from J, leaving 11 bases between them. The CDR3 is CASSTGRTGNTIYF. The CDR3 DNA sequence: TGTGCCAGCAGTACAGGGAGGACTGGAAACACCATATATTTT.

Ten or more counts support this clonotype. The gene calls are TRBV7-2 and TRBJ2-5; a weak D match, TRBD2 (6 bases). V lost 6 bases and J lost 5, with 16 bases in between. The germline gives CDR1 SGHTA, CDR2 FQGNSA. This CDR3 is built from 14 residues. This CDR3 reads CASRKAGRGETQYF. The CDR3 DNA reads as TGTGCCAGCAGAAAGGCCGGGAGAGGCGAGACCCAGTACTTC. The full variable domain, with the rest looked up from reference TRBV7-2 and TRBJ2-5, is GAGVSQSPSNKVTEKGKDVELRCDPISGHTALYWYRQSLGQGLEFLIYFQGNSAPDKSGLPSDRFSAERTGGSVSTLTIQRTQQEDSAVYLCASRKAGRGETQYFGPGTRLLVL.

This clonotype has at least ten counts. J is TRBJ1-3 and V is TRBV6-1, with TRBD1 matching over 7 bases. This CDR3 is 13 amino acids long. With 5 bases clipped from V and 2 bases from J, the junction kept 0 bases outside the gene matches. Germline CDR1 reads MNHNS; CDR2 reads SASEGT. In DNA form, the CDR3 reads TGTGCCAGCAGTCAGGGGGCTGGAAACACCATATATTTT. Protein sequence: CASSQGAGNTIYF.

This clonotype was seen repeatedly, ten times or more. The genes are TRBV7-2 and TRBJ2-5; no clear D. The germline V gene has CDR1 SGHTA and CDR2 FQGNSA. V lost 2 bases and J 6 bases, leaving 13 bases between the germline ends. The CDR3 contains 14 residues. In DNA, the CDR3 is TGTGCCAGCAGCTTATTGGGGTTGGGTAAGACCCAGTACTTC. Residues: CASSLLGLGKTQYF.

The chain uses TRBV11-1 and TRBJ2-7; 7 bases are a match to TRBD2. V shed 3 bases, J shed 4 bases, and the junction held 6 bases outside the gene matches. The CDR3 covers 14 residues. CDR1 is SGHAT and CDR2 is FQDESV in the germline V gene (reference sequence). DNA for the CDR3: TGTGCCAGCAGCTTTGGCGGGAGAACGTACGAGCAGTACTTC. Protein sequence: CASSFGGRTYEQYF.

This clonotype was counted between two and nine times. The V gene is TRBV28, the J gene TRBJ1-6, with 11 bases matching TRBD1. There are 16 residues in the CDR3. Germline V lookup: CDR1 MDHEN, CDR2 SYDVKM. The V segment lost 5 bases and the J segment 6 bases; nucleotides outside the gene matches: 6. The chain's CDR3 is CASSLGQGAGNSPLHF. The CDR3 nucleotides read TGTGCCAGCAGTCTCGGACAGGGGGCCGGTAATTCACCCCTCCACTTT.

This chain links TRBV24-1 with TRBJ2-1; tentatively, D is TRBD2 (6 bases). The CDR3 sequence is 15 residues long. The germline V gene encodes CDR1 KGHDR and CDR2 SFDVKD. V dropped 7 bases and J dropped 0 bases, with 12 bases sitting between them. This CDR3 reads CATRAAGYSYNEQFF. The CDR3 DNA follows: TGTGCCACCAGGGCCGCGGGATACTCCTACAATGAGCAGTTCTTC.

The sample holds a few counts of this clonotype. CDR3: CASSSQDARDRLSTEAFF. CDR3 DNA: TGTGCCAGCAGCTCCCAGGACGCAAGGGACCGATTGAGCACTGAAGCTTTCTTT. The V and J genes are TRBV7-9 and TRBJ1-1; perhaps TRBD1 as D (5 bases). This CDR3 is built from 18 residues. V lost 4 bases and J lost 4, with 25 bases in between. Germline lookup yields CDR1 SEHNR and CDR2 FQNEAQ (reference sequence).

The table lists this clonotype with a few counts. This chain connects TRBV7-2 to TRBJ2-1; 15 nucleotides line up with TRBD2. The CDR3 covers 16 residues. V shed 0 bases and J 9 bases; nucleotides not matched to a gene: 3. Germline V lookup: CDR1 SGHTA, CDR2 FQGNSA. The CDR3 protein is CASSLAGTSGRREQFF. Written as DNA, the CDR3 is TGTGCCAGCAGCTTAGCAGGGACTAGCGGGAGGCGTGAGCAGTTCTTC.

The rearrangement links TRBV20-1 to TRBJ1-5; D is uncertain. The ends were cut back, 4 bases at V and 0 bases at J, with 13 bases in the middle. In germline, CDR1 is DFQATT, CDR2 SNEGSKA (reference sequence). The CDR3 loop spans 15 amino acids. For the CDR3, the DNA is TGCAGTGCTATTAGGGTACATGATAGCAATCAGCCCCAGCATTTT. Translation: CSAIRVHDSNQPQHF.

This clonotype was picked up a small number of times. V is TRBV27 and J is TRBJ2-7, with 7 positions matching TRBD1. Losses at the gene ends were 5 bases for V and 6 bases for J; bases not matched to a gene: 10. Germline CDR1 is MNHEY and CDR2 is SMNVEV (reference sequence). This CDR3 has 14 residues. The CDR3 DNA follows: TGTGCCAGCAGTCTTAGGGACAGCCCCAGCGAGCAGTACTTC. It translates to CASSLRDSPSEQYF.